A selection of T cell receptor beta chains follows, all from one sample in a study of blood T cell repertoires in COVID-19. Sequenced by immunoSEQ multiplex PCR; TCRdb stores in-frame clones only, minus some. Of some 120,000 clones in the sample, approximately 86% are singletons; the top ten hold around 17%. The sample was peripheral blood. The receptors derive from a woman in her fifties or sixties who had recovered from COVID-19. Both conserved end residues are part of each CDR3. A D gene is named only where the DNA matches it firmly. For some rows the clone size is stated as once, few or many, or as a class when expanded; others skip it.

abundance: .; v_gene: TRBV4-3; d_gene: .; j_gene: TRBJ1-4; CDR3nt: TGCGCCAGCAGCCAAGTCTTCGCAGATGAAAAACTGTTTTTT; CDR3aa: CASSQVFADEKLFF
abundance: .; v_gene: TRBV5-5; d_gene: .; j_gene: TRBJ1-6; CDR3nt: TGTGCCAGCAGCCAAACCCGACAGGCCTATAATTCACCCCTCCACTTT; CDR3aa: CASSQTRQAYNSPLHF
abundance: few; v_gene: TRBV4-1; d_gene: .; j_gene: TRBJ2-1; CDR3nt: TGCGCCAGCAGCCAAGACGGAACGGGCAGGGAGGTTGAGCAGTTCTTC; CDR3aa: CASSQDGTGREVEQFF
abundance: .; v_gene: TRBV11-2; d_gene: TRBD1; j_gene: TRBJ1-1; CDR3nt: TGTGCCAGCAGCACCCCCAGGGGACAGCTGGCTGAAGCTTTCTTT; CDR3aa: CASSTPRGQLAEAFF
abundance: .; v_gene: TRBV10-3; d_gene: TRBD2; j_gene: TRBJ2-1; CDR3nt: TGTGCCATCAGTGAAGGGACTACAGTTTTCGATGAGCAGTTCTTC; CDR3aa: CAISEGTTVFDEQFF
abundance: .; v_gene: TRBV7-9; d_gene: TRBD2; j_gene: TRBJ2-2; CDR3nt: TGTGCCAGCAGGCCGACTAGCGGGAGAGGCACCGGGGAGCTGTTTTTT; CDR3aa: CASRPTSGRGTGELFF
abundance: .; v_gene: TRBV7-2; d_gene: .; j_gene: TRBJ1-2; CDR3nt: TGTGCCAGCAGCTCACAACCAGACGGGTTTCGAGGCTACACCTTC; CDR3aa: CASSSQPDGFRGYTF
abundance: .; v_gene: TRBV6-5; d_gene: TRBD2; j_gene: TRBJ2-3; CDR3nt: TGTGCCAGCAGTTACACCCGGGACTACCTAGGCGCGCAGTATTTT; CDR3aa: CASSYTRDYLGAQYF
abundance: few; v_gene: TRBV12-3/TRBV12-4; d_gene: .; j_gene: TRBJ2-1; CDR3nt: TGTGCCAGCAAAGTGGACAGTCAAAATGAGCAGTTCTTC; CDR3aa: CASKVDSQNEQFF
abundance: .; v_gene: TRBV6-5; d_gene: .; j_gene: TRBJ1-6; CDR3nt: TGTGCCAGCAGTTCCACTGCGGATTCACCCCTCCACTTT; CDR3aa: CASSSTADSPLHF
abundance: .; v_gene: TRBV5-6; d_gene: .; j_gene: TRBJ1-1; CDR3nt: TGTGCCAGCACCTCTCGGACTGAAGCTTTCTTT; CDR3aa: CASTSRTEAFF
abundance: .; v_gene: TRBV24-1; d_gene: .; j_gene: TRBJ2-7; CDR3nt: TGTGCCCCCGGGATTGACGTCTACGAGCAGTACTTC; CDR3aa: CAPGIDVYEQYF
abundance: .; v_gene: TRBV3-1/TRBV3-2; d_gene: .; j_gene: TRBJ1-1; CDR3nt: TGTGCCAGCAGCTGGCAGGGCAACACTGAAGCTTTCTTT; CDR3aa: CASSWQGNTEAFF
abundance: once; v_gene: TRBV7-9; d_gene: TRBD2; j_gene: TRBJ2-1; CDR3nt: TGTGCCAGCAGCCGAGGACTAGCGGGAGGCTATGAGCAGTTCTTC; CDR3aa: CASSRGLAGGYEQFF
abundance: .; v_gene: TRBV28; d_gene: TRBD2; j_gene: TRBJ2-2; CDR3nt: TGTGCCAGCAGTTTTTCGGGGCTAGCGGGATCTGCCGGGGAGCTGTTTTTT; CDR3aa: CASSFSGLAGSAGELFF
abundance: .; v_gene: TRBV12-3/TRBV12-4; d_gene: .; j_gene: TRBJ2-3; CDR3nt: TGTGCCAGCAACCCCGGAGAAACAGATACGCAGTATTTT; CDR3aa: CASNPGETDTQYF
abundance: once; v_gene: TRBV28; d_gene: .; j_gene: TRBJ2-7; CDR3nt: TGTGCCAGCAGTGGCGGGCCCTACGAGCAGTACTTC; CDR3aa: CASSGGPYEQYF
abundance: .; v_gene: TRBV30; d_gene: .; j_gene: TRBJ1-6; CDR3nt: TGTGCCTGGACCACTACGTCGAGTAATTCACCCCTCCACTTT; CDR3aa: CAWTTTSSNSPLHF
abundance: .; v_gene: TRBV15; d_gene: TRBD1; j_gene: TRBJ2-7; CDR3nt: TGTGCCACCAGCACCCGTCAGGGGGAACAGTACTTC; CDR3aa: CATSTRQGEQYF
abundance: once; v_gene: TRBV5-1; d_gene: TRBD1; j_gene: TRBJ1-2; CDR3nt: TGCGCCAGCAGCTTGGATGCAGGGGGGTATGGCTACACCTTC; CDR3aa: CASSLDAGGYGYTF
abundance: .; v_gene: TRBV27; d_gene: .; j_gene: TRBJ1-6; CDR3nt: TGTGCCAGCAGTTTGGGGCAGGGGTTGGAGAATTCACCCCTCCACTTT; CDR3aa: CASSLGQGLENSPLHF
abundance: once; v_gene: TRBV5-6; d_gene: .; j_gene: TRBJ2-4; CDR3nt: TGTGCCAGCAGCTACGGTCGAGATCAGTACTTC; CDR3aa: CASSYGRDQYF